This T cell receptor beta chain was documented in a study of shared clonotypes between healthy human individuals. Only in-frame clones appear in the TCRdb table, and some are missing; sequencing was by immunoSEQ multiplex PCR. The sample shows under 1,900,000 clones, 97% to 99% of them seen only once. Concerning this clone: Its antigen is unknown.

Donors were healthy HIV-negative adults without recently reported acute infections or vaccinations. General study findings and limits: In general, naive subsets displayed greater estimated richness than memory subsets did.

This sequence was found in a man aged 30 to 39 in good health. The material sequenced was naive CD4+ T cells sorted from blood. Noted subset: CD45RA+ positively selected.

CDR3 DNA sequence: TGCGCCAGCAGCCCTGACAGGGGATGGACCCCTGAAGCTTTCTTT. Residues: CASSPDRGWTPEAFF. The chain uses TRBV5-1 and TRBJ1-1; TRBD1 aligns across 8 bases. Unmatched junction bases numbered 11, after V lost 4 bases and J lost 6 bases. The CDR3 is made up of 15 amino acids. CDR1 and CDR2 (germline): SGHRS, YFSETQ.